The rows below give T cell receptor beta chains drawn from one sample of a study of Ad26.COV2.S vaccination and SARS-CoV-2 variants. The method was immunoSEQ multiplex PCR; TCRdb's version includes in-frame clones alone and lacks a portion of them. The profile shows more than 85,000 clones, around 81% of them singletons. The sequencing used peripheral blood, collected after recovery from COVID-19. These receptors were obtained from a human donor who had recovered from COVID-19. Each CDR3 is given with its conserved first and last residue. The D gene is left open where the match is weak. Clone size is shown for a subset of rows, as once, few, many or a class of expanded clone.

>NA|NA|TRBJ2-4|TRBV7-3
CASSLQNIQYF
TGTGCCAGCAGCTTGCAAAACATTCAGTACTTC
>once|NA|TRBJ2-7|TRBV9
CASSVASVGRTSWQYF
TGTGCCAGCAGCGTAGCGAGCGTGGGTAGAACTTCTTGGCAGTACTTC
>NA|TRBD1|TRBJ1-1|TRBV5-5
CASSLVRGQGEAFF
TGTGCCAGCAGCTTGGTCCGTGGACAGGGCGAAGCTTTCTTT
>NA|TRBD1|TRBJ2-3|TRBV4-3
CASSQLTGTGSNTQYF
TGCGCCAGCAGCCAACTCACCGGGACAGGGTCGAATACGCAGTATTTT
>NA|TRBD1|TRBJ1-1|TRBV19
CASTGQGISEAFF
TGTGCCAGTACCGGACAGGGGATTAGTGAAGCTTTCTTT
>once|NA|TRBJ1-2|TRBV7-3
CASSRGGSYGYTF
TGTGCCAGCAGCCGAGGAGGAAGCTATGGCTACACCTTC
>NA|NA|TRBJ1-6|TRBV9
CASQRGDNSPLHF
TGTGCCAGCCAAAGGGGGGATAATTCACCCCTCCACTTT
>NA|NA|TRBJ1-5|TRBV19
CASSRGGDLNQPQHF
TGTGCCAGTAGTAGGGGGGGGGACCTCAATCAGCCCCAGCATTTT
>once|NA|TRBJ2-5|TRBV28
CASTTLGETQYF
TGTGCCAGCACCACCCTGGGGGAGACCCAGTACTTC
>NA|TRBD2|TRBJ2-1|TRBV4-3
CASSQDSPLAGGRGEQFF
TGCGCCAGCAGCCAAGATAGCCCACTAGCGGGGGGGCGGGGTGAGCAGTTCTTC
>NA|TRBD1|TRBJ1-2|TRBV6-5
CASRTGQGDIDGYTF
TGTGCCAGCAGAACCGGACAGGGGGACATCGATGGCTACACCTTC
>NA|NA|TRBJ2-2|TRBV5-1
CASSPARPGGTGELFF
TGCGCCAGCAGCCCCGCCCGTCCCGGTGGCACCGGGGAGCTGTTTTTT
>NA|NA|TRBJ2-7|TRBV28
CASSFGRSYEQYF
TGTGCCAGCAGTTTTGGCCGTTCCTACGAGCAGTACTTC
>NA|NA|TRBJ2-5|TRBV29-1
CSVDQGQETQYF
TGCAGCGTTGATCAGGGACAAGAGACCCAGTACTTC
>NA|NA|TRBJ2-7|TRBV11-2
CASSLDPGRATKQYF
TGTGCCAGCAGCTTAGACCCGGGACGGGCTACGAAACAGTACTTC
>NA|NA|TRBJ1-1|TRBV25-1
CASSELAGTEAFF
TGTGCCAGCAGTGAATTGGCTGGCACTGAAGCTTTCTTT
>NA|TRBD1|TRBJ2-1|TRBV10-3
CAISESGTGSYNEQFF
TGTGCCATCAGTGAGTCGGGGACAGGGTCCTACAATGAGCAGTTCTTC
>few|NA|TRBJ2-5|TRBV12-5
CASGFNSPQETQYF
TGTGCTAGTGGTTTTAACTCCCCCCAAGAGACCCAGTACTTC
>NA|NA|TRBJ2-4|TRBV28
CASSSNPPEAKNIQYF
TGTGCCAGCAGCTCGAACCCCCCGGAGGCCAAAAACATTCAGTACTTC
>NA|TRBD2|TRBJ2-1|TRBV11-2
CASSFRRGGPEQFF
TGTGCCAGCAGCTTTCGGCGGGGGGGCCCTGAGCAGTTCTTC
>NA|NA|TRBJ2-7|TRBV6-5
CASRTGSYEQYF
TGTGCCAGCAGGACCGGCTCCTACGAGCAGTACTTC
>NA|TRBD2|TRBJ2-3|TRBV6-2/TRBV6-3
CASSKGLAGGSTDTQYF
TGTGCCAGCAGTAAAGGACTAGCGGGGGGGAGCACAGATACGCAGTATTTT
>few|TRBD1|TRBJ1-2|TRBV6-5
CASVFTGGSIYTF
TGTGCCAGCGTGTTTACAGGGGGATCTATTTACACCTTC
>NA|TRBD1|TRBJ1-1|TRBV5-1
CASSPGQGAGTEAFF
TGCGCCAGCAGCCCGGGACAGGGGGCGGGTACTGAAGCTTTCTTT
>once|NA|TRBJ1-1|TRBV28
CASKSSDLNTEAFF
TGTGCCAGCAAGTCTAGCGACTTGAACACTGAAGCTTTCTTT
>once|NA|TRBJ1-1|TRBV28
CATNPGLGTEAFF
TGTGCCACCAATCCCGGACTCGGGACTGAAGCTTTCTTT
>NA|TRBD1|TRBJ1-5|TRBV6-1
CASSELRTGLQPQHF
TGTGCCAGCAGTGAACTTCGGACAGGGCTTCAGCCCCAGCATTTT
>once|NA|TRBJ1-1|TRBV6-6
CASRGDTPGAEAFF
TGTGCCAGCAGGGGAGACACTCCGGGCGCTGAAGCTTTCTTT
>NA|NA|TRBJ2-1|TRBV5-1
CASSLAGGGGRNEQFF
TGCGCCAGCAGCTTAGCAGGGGGCGGGGGGCGCAATGAGCAGTTCTTC
>NA|NA|TRBJ1-1|TRBV11-2
CASSLQGSMNTEAFF
TGTGCCAGCAGCTTACAGGGGAGCATGAACACTGAAGCTTTCTTT
>NA|NA|TRBJ2-3|TRBV3-1/TRBV3-2
CASSQDWGRAGDTQYF
TGTGCCAGCAGCCAAGATTGGGGCCGGGCAGGAGATACGCAGTATTTT
>NA|NA|TRBJ2-2|TRBV6-6
CASSYQRTTGELFF
TGTGCCAGCAGTTATCAGAGAACAACCGGGGAGCTGTTTTTT
>NA|TRBD2|TRBJ2-1|TRBV9
CASSVGLAGGTEQFF
TGTGCCAGCAGCGTTGGACTAGCGGGGGGGACAGAGCAGTTCTTC
>NA|TRBD1|TRBJ1-2|TRBV24-1
CATSDQKQGSGYGYTF
TGTGCCACCAGTGACCAAAAACAGGGGTCGGGGTATGGCTACACCTTC
>NA|NA|TRBJ1-2|TRBV11-2
CASSLMTTYGYTF
TGTGCCAGCAGCTTAATGACAACCTATGGCTACACCTTC
>NA|NA|TRBJ2-3|TRBV24-1
CATSDYSTDTQYF
TGTGCCACCAGTGATTATAGTACAGATACGCAGTATTTT
>NA|TRBD1|TRBJ1-2|TRBV7-2
CASSLVGQGGGYTF
TGTGCCAGCAGCTTAGTGGGACAGGGCGGGGGCTACACCTTC
>NA|NA|TRBJ1-5|TRBV5-5
CASSFGTEQPQHF
TGTGCCAGCAGCTTCGGGACGGAACAGCCCCAGCATTTT
>once|TRBD1|TRBJ2-7|TRBV28
CASSQQGTSYEQYF
TGTGCCAGCAGCCAACAGGGGACCTCCTACGAGCAGTACTTC
>few|NA|TRBJ1-6|TRBV5-6
CASSLRADSSYNSPLHF
TGTGCCAGCAGCTTGAGGGCGGATAGCTCCTATAATTCACCCCTCCACTTT
>NA|NA|TRBJ2-1|TRBV5-6
CASSATGHFTYNEQFF
TGTGCCAGCAGCGCGACGGGACATTTTACCTACAATGAGCAGTTCTTC
>few|NA|TRBJ2-2|TRBV19
CASNEGPNTGELFF
TGTGCCAGTAATGAGGGCCCGAACACCGGGGAGCTGTTTTTT
>NA|NA|TRBJ1-1|TRBV28
CASSLDGAAEAFF
TGTGCCAGCAGCCTGGATGGGGCCGCTGAAGCTTTCTTT
>once|NA|TRBJ1-4|TRBV24-1
CATQGSDEKLFF
TGTGCCACACAGGGTTCGGATGAAAAACTGTTTTTT
>NA|NA|TRBJ2-7|TRBV7-2
CASSFMQDSYEQYF
TGTGCCAGCAGCTTTATGCAGGACTCCTACGAGCAGTACTTC
>NA|NA|TRBJ1-6|TRBV29-1
CSVVSGSQNSPLHF
TGCAGCGTTGTATCGGGGTCCCAGAATTCACCCCTCCACTTT
>NA|NA|TRBJ1-1|TRBV12-3/TRBV12-4
CASRTLYEAFF
TGTGCCAGCAGGACATTATATGAAGCTTTCTTT
>medium-sized|TRBD2|TRBJ2-7|TRBV4-2
CASSQDDSGGSYEQYF
TGTGCCAGCAGCCAAGATGACAGCGGGGGGTCTTACGAGCAGTACTTC
>NA|NA|TRBJ1-4|TRBV28
CASSLGGDEKLFF
TGTGCCAGCAGTCTCGGGGGCGATGAAAAACTGTTTTTT
>NA|NA|TRBJ2-3|TRBV14
CASSPTFRDTQYF
TGTGCCAGCAGTCCTACCTTTCGAGATACGCAGTATTTT
>NA|TRBD2|TRBJ2-3|TRBV14
CASSQAPWGGFTDTQYF
TGTGCCAGCAGCCAAGCGCCTTGGGGGGGTTTCACAGATACGCAGTATTTT